The 10 T cell receptor beta chains given below trace back to one sample, sequenced in a study of OX40 agonist ivuxolimab in advanced cancers. Only in-frame clones appear in the TCRdb table, and some are missing; sequencing was by immunoSEQ multiplex PCR. There are 89,000 or so clones in the sample; around 88% occur only once, and 0.65% to 0.95% lies in the top ten. The specimen was CD4+ or CD8+ T cells sorted from blood, collected in a trial of the OX40 agonist ivuxolimab. These receptors came from an adult with an advanced solid tumor such as melanoma, head and neck, liver or kidney cancer.

CDR3 DNA: TGTGCCAGCAGCTTGATAAACACCGGGGAGCTGTTTTTT. Translating it yields CASSLINTGELFF. The chain links TRBV7-3 to TRBJ2-2, with unresolved D. The CDR3 is 13 amino acids. In germline, CDR1 is SGHTA, CDR2 FQGTGA. V gave up 3 bases and J gave up 2 bases, with 4 bases separating them. Complete variable domain (other parts from reference TRBV7-3 and TRBJ2-2): GAGVSQTPSNKVTEKGKYVELRCDPISGHTALYWYRQSLGQGPEFLIYFQGTGAADDSGLPNDRFFAVRPEGSVSTLKIQRTERGDSAVYLCASSLINTGELFFGEGSRLTVL.

This rearrangement joins TRBV9 to TRBJ1-1; D perhaps matches TRBD1 (5 bases). This CDR3 has 15 residues. Germline lookup yields CDR1 SGDLS and CDR2 YYNGEE. Trimming cost V 5 bases and J 2 bases, with 16 bases left between them. The CDR3 loop reads CASSLQGSANTEAFF. DNA for the CDR3: TGTGCCAGCAGTCTTCAGGGTTCCGCAAACACTGAAGCTTTCTTT.

Only a few counts were recorded for this clone. This chain links TRBV7-3 with TRBJ1-2, with 10 bases matching TRBD1. Germline CDR1 is SGHTA and CDR2 is FQGTGA. The CDR3 totals 15 residues. With 5 bases clipped from V and 3 bases from J, the junction kept 6 bases outside the gene matches. The CDR3 DNA reads TGTGCCAGCAGCCCCCGACAGGGGGCCCACTATGGCTACACCTTC. Its protein is CASSPRQGAHYGYTF.

The J gene is TRBJ2-5, the V gene TRBV7-3; 8 bases match TRBD2. Germline values: CDR1 SGHTA, CDR2 FQGTGA. The trim removed 6 bases at V and 7 bases at J, leaving 13 bases unmatched. The CDR3 is made up of 15 amino acids. DNA of the CDR3: TGTGCCAGCAGTCCCACTAGCGGCCCCGCTGGGACCCAGTACTTC. This encodes CASSPTSGPAGTQYF.

J is TRBJ1-2 and V is TRBV5-1; no firm D call. The germline V gene encodes CDR1 SGHRS and CDR2 YFSETQ. Deletions cut 4 bases from V and 4 bases from J, with 11 bases between. The CDR3 has 13 residues. CDR3 residues: CASSIDGSYGYTF. The DNA for the CDR3 is TGCGCCAGCAGCATTGACGGATCCTATGGCTACACCTTC.

The chain employs TRBV4-3 and TRBJ2-1; 7 bases line up with TRBD2. The CDR3 covers 18 residues. The trim removed 4 bases at V and 4 bases at J, leaving 16 bases unmatched. Germline V CDR1 and CDR2: LGHNA, YSLEER. CDR3 DNA: TGCGCCAGCAGCCGGTATTTAGTGGCTAGCGGAAATTACAATGAGCAGTTCTTC. Protein product: CASSRYLVASGNYNEQFF.

The rearrangement joins TRBV5-8 to TRBJ1-2; TRBD1 matches at 8 bases. The CDR3 has 12 residues. Germline loops: CDR1 SGHTS, CDR2 YDEGEE. The CDR3 sequence is CVSGTGFYGYTF. CDR3 bases: TGTGTATCCGGGACAGGCTTCTATGGCTACACCTTC.

J is TRBJ2-7 and V is TRBV6-1; weak D call: TRBD2 (6 bases). The V gene lost 10 bases and the J gene lost 3 bases, with 16 bases spanning the gap. The germline V gene encodes CDR1 MNHNS and CDR2 SASEGT. The CDR3 length is 13 residues. The CDR3: CATLPGLLYEQYF. The DNA for the CDR3 is TGTGCCACCCTCCCGGGACTCCTCTACGAGCAGTACTTC.

The rearrangement uses TRBV6-4 and TRBJ2-1; 8 bases agree with TRBD2. The CDR3 sequence is 16 residues long. The germline CDR1 and CDR2 sequences are MRHNA and SNTAGT. V was clipped by 2 bases and J by 3 bases; unmatched bases: 6. The CDR3 DNA follows: TGTGCCAGCAGTGACGCCGGGAGGGTTTACTACAATGAGCAGTTCTTC. Translation: CASSDAGRVYYNEQFF.

This chain uses TRBV10-3 with TRBJ2-2; TRBD2 might be the D (5 bases). V lost 2 bases, J lost 9 bases, and 13 bases lay in between. CDR3 length: 14 residues. Germline loops: CDR1 ENHRY, CDR2 SYGVKD. The CDR3 DNA reads as TGTGCCATCAGTGAGGATCCTAGCTACTGGGAGCTGTTTTTT. It encodes CAISEDPSYWELFF.